The 28 T cell receptor beta chains below come from one sample, sequenced in a study of spatial heterogeneity in lung cancer (dated by TCRdb to between 2018 and 2021). Overall results and qualifications from the work: The number of expanded intratumoral alpha and beta TCRs correlated with the tumor nonsynonymous mutation count.

The sample's time point label, in plain terms: sample taken at primary tumor resection. These TCRs are of unknown antigen specificity. Library prep was done by 5' RACE. Sequencing was performed on a NextSeq 500. TCRdb trimmed the raw reads at Q25, called clones with MiXCR and kept productive beta chains. One record per CDR3 amino acid sequence lists the most common genes and DNA. The sample profile shows some 3,200 distinct CDR3 sequences; roughly 6.3% of them were found once. Jointly, the top ten make up more than 25% of the sample. The input for sequencing was lung tumor tissue, taken at surgery. The receptors come from a male donor with early-stage non-small cell lung cancer.

This clonotype is classed as medium-sized. The J gene is TRBJ1-5, the V gene TRBV19; no clear D. Germline V gives CDR1 LNHDA, CDR2 SQIVND (reference sequence). The CDR3 spans 18 residues. Trimming cost V 6 bases and J 0 bases, with 21 bases left between them. This chain's CDR3 is CASRLSAVTDYSNQPQHF. CDR3 coding DNA: TGTGCCAGTAGATTGAGCGCCGTGACGGATTATAGCAATCAGCCCCAGCATTTT.

The chain couples TRBV20-1 to TRBJ2-1; no clear D. The CDR3 covers 12 residues. Germline V gene data show CDR1 as DFQATT and CDR2 as SNEGSKA (reference sequence). Deletions cut 6 bases from V and 5 bases from J, with 11 bases between. CDR3: CSADRMNNEQFF. The CDR3 DNA follows: TGCAGTGCCGACCGTATGAACAATGAGCAGTTCTTC.

This clonotype is judged medium-sized. The gene calls are TRBV29-1 and TRBJ2-7; 11 nucleotides line up with TRBD1. Germline CDR1 reads SQVTM; CDR2 reads ANQGSEA. The ends lost 0 bases at V and 5 bases at J; junction bases unmatched: 6. This CDR3 region has 15 residues. As DNA, the CDR3 is TGCAGCGTTGAAGATCGAGGGACAGGGGGGAACGAGCAGTACTTC. Its translation is CSVEDRGTGGNEQYF.

This clonotype was recorded at least ten times. The V call is TRBV7-6, the J call TRBJ2-7; TRBD2 matches at 7 bases. Germline V CDR1 and CDR2: SGHVS, FNYEAQ. This CDR3 spans 15 amino acids. Unmatched junction bases numbered 6, after V lost 1 base and J lost 3 bases. DNA of the CDR3: TGTGCCAGCAGCTTAGGGCCGGGACTAAGCTACGAGCAGTACTTC. Translated: CASSLGPGLSYEQYF.

The CDR3 loop reads CSAAANKRIHGADTQYF. The CDR3 coding sequence is TGCAGTGCGGCCGCGAATAAGCGGATACACGGGGCAGATACGCAGTATTTT. V and J are TRBV20-1 and TRBJ2-3; tentatively, D is TRBD2 (5 bases). The CDR3 is 17 amino acids. From germline, CDR1 is DFQATT and CDR2 SNEGSKA (reference sequence). Trimming cost V 6 bases and J 4 bases, with 26 bases left between them.

This clonotype is deemed medium-sized. V usage is TRBV6-6 and J usage is TRBJ1-3; D ambiguous. CDR3 length: 15 residues. Trimming left V 5 bases short and J 4 bases short, with 15 bases between. CDR1 MNHNY and CDR2 SVGAGI come from the germline V gene (reference sequence). DNA of the CDR3: TGTGCCAGCAGTGCGCCCCCTCTTACGGGAAACACCATATATTTT. Translated: CASSAPPLTGNTIYF.

In this sample, this clonotype is medium-sized. The chain joins TRBV5-1 to TRBJ2-7, with a weak D call TRBD1 (6 bases). The V gene lost 6 bases and the J gene lost 2 bases, with 18 bases spanning the gap. There are 15 residues in the CDR3. Germline V lookup: CDR1 SGHRS, CDR2 YFSETQ. CDR3 residues: CASMAQGQPTYEQYF. CDR3 bases: TGCGCCAGCATGGCACAGGGCCAACCTACCTACGAGCAGTACTTC.

This clonotype was observed at least ten times. The chain combines TRBV6-6 with TRBJ2-5, with a weak D call TRBD2 (6 bases). The CDR3 totals 15 residues. V lost 2 bases to trimming and J lost 5 bases, with 15 bases between them. Germline values: CDR1 MNHNY, CDR2 SVGAGI (reference sequence). The CDR3 bases are TGTGCCAGCAGTTACGGGACCACACGGGGGGAGACCCAGTACTTC. It translates to CASSYGTTRGETQYF.

This clonotype rates as medium-sized. V is TRBV12-3 or TRBV12-4 and J is TRBJ2-5; D is ambiguous. The CDR3 sequence is 13 residues long. The V end was cut by 5 bases, the J end by 4 bases, with 11 bases between. CDR3 nucleotide sequence: TGTGCCAGCAGTCGGCAGGTCCGAGAGACCCAGTACTTC. Its protein product is CASSRQVRETQYF.

By share of the sample, this clonotype is medium-sized. The chain is built from TRBV7-9 and TRBJ2-5; D uncertain. Germline V lookup: CDR1 SEHNR, CDR2 FQNEAQ (reference sequence). V was trimmed by 5 bases and J by 4 bases, leaving 14 bases between them. The CDR3 contains 14 residues. The CDR3 is CASSVPVEAETQYF. DNA of the CDR3: TGTGCCAGCAGCGTACCGGTAGAGGCAGAGACCCAGTACTTC.

This clonotype is medium-sized (0.01 to 0.1%) in the sample. The gene calls are TRBV6-1 and TRBJ2-1, with TRBD1 matching 10 bases. Trimming removed 7 bases from V and 6 bases from J; junction bases left unmatched: 15. The CDR3 spans 17 residues. The germline gives CDR1 MNHNS, CDR2 SASEGT. CDR3 DNA: TGTGCCAGCAAAGTAGGGCCGGGACAGGGGCTACCCAATGAGCAGTTCTTC. Protein sequence: CASKVGPGQGLPNEQFF.

The table lists this clonotype with many counts. The chain recombines TRBV9 with TRBJ2-3, with D tentatively TRBD2 (5 bases). Germline CDR1 reads SGDLS; CDR2 reads YYNGEE. With 0 bases removed from V and 3 bases from J, the gap between germline ends came to 5 bases. The CDR3 consists of 13 residues. DNA of the CDR3: TGTGCCAGCAGCGTAGCGGGAACAGATACGCAGTATTTT. Translation gives CASSVAGTDTQYF. The full variable domain, with the rest looked up from reference TRBV9 and TRBJ2-3, is DSGVTQTPKHLITATGQRVTLRCSPRSGDLSVYWYQQSLDQGLQFLIQYYNGEERAKGNILERFSAQQFPDLHSELNLSSLELGDSALYFCASSVAGTDTQYFGPGTRLTVL.

This clonotype is medium-sized in the sample. The CDR3 loop is CASSPPSGTEAFF. The CDR3, as DNA: TGTGCCAGCTCTCCCCCATCGGGGACTGAAGCTTTCTTT. The chain employs TRBV7-9 and TRBJ1-1; D remains unclear. Between the trimmed V and J ends, which lost 8 bases and 5 bases, there was a span of 15 bases. Germline V gene data show CDR1 as SEHNR and CDR2 as FQNEAQ (reference sequence). This CDR3 has 13 residues.

By share, this clonotype ranks as medium-sized (0.01 to 0.1%). The junction and the germline gene differ at one end; a read error may be behind it. The V call is TRBV10-2, the J call TRBJ1-3, with D perhaps TRBD1 (6 bases). The CDR3 loop spans 14 amino acids. Germline loops: CDR1 WSHSY, CDR2 SAAADI. The CDR3 sequence is CASRGADSENTIYF. In DNA form, the CDR3 reads TGCGCCAGCAGGGGGGCTGACTCTGAAAACACCATATATTTT.

This clonotype was counted at least ten times. The rearrangement links TRBV28 to TRBJ2-5, with 7 nucleotides matching TRBD2. Germline CDR1 reads MDHEN; CDR2 reads SYDVKM. The CDR3 extends over 12 amino acids. The ends lost 3 bases at V and 5 bases at J; junction bases unmatched: 0. The CDR3 DNA reads as TGTGCCAGCAGTTTCGGGAGGGAGACCCAGTACTTC. Its protein product is CASSFGRETQYF.

This clonotype is termed medium-sized (0.01 to 0.1%). The J gene is TRBJ2-5, the V gene TRBV4-1; D is uncertain. Germline CDR1 and CDR2: MGHRA and YSYEKL. The CDR3 loop spans 13 amino acids. The V gene lost 1 base and the J gene lost 5 bases, with 8 bases spanning the gap. As DNA, the CDR3 is TGCGCCAGCAGCCAAGCAATGGGGGAGACCCAGTACTTC. Encoded protein: CASSQAMGETQYF.

This clonotype was seen a single time. The conserved phenylalanine or tryptophan normally closing the CDR3 is absent here, so this likely arose from a read error. The genes are TRBV11-3 and TRBJ2-1; D is possibly TRBD2 (5 bases). Germline V gene lookup returns CDR1 SGHNT and CDR2 YENEEA. V shed 5 bases and J shed 4 bases, with 15 bases lying between them. The CDR3 totals 15 residues. The CDR3 sequence is CASSLRGALYNEQFL. CDR3 DNA: TGTGCCAGCAGCCTCCGGGGAGCCCTGTACAATGAGCAGTTCTTA.

By sample share, this clonotype is medium-sized. The chain carries TRBV20-1 and TRBJ1-2; D is perhaps TRBD1 (6 bases). Trimming took off 4 bases at V and 8 bases at J, with 8 bases between the two ends. The germline gives CDR1 DFQATT, CDR2 SNEGSKA (reference sequence). The CDR3 covers 10 residues. The CDR3 DNA sequence: TGCAGTGCTATCACAGGGGGCTACACCTTC. Translating it yields CSAITGGYTF.

This clonotype was counted ten times or more. The gene calls are TRBV7-9 and TRBJ2-7; 8 bases fit TRBD1. Germline loops: CDR1 SEHNR, CDR2 FQNEAQ (reference sequence). CDR3 size: 17 residues. After removal of 2 bases from V and 5 bases from J, the junction contained 14 bases not matched to a gene. The CDR3 here is CASSLQRGQGGKNEQYF. In nucleotides, the CDR3 is TGTGCCAGCAGCTTACAACGCGGACAGGGTGGTAAAAACGAGCAGTACTTC.

This clonotype has a count of ten or more. The chain is built from TRBV6-5 and TRBJ1-5; 8 bases line up with TRBD1. J lost 7 bases, V lost 6 bases, and 8 bases had no gene match. Per the germline V gene, CDR1 is MNHEY and CDR2 is SVGAGI. CDR3 length: 14 amino acids. The CDR3 bases are TGTGCCAGCAGCTCGGGACAGGCAGAACAGCCCCAGCATTTT. Its protein product is CASSSGQAEQPQHF.

This clonotype has more than one count but fewer than ten. V and J are TRBV2 and TRBJ2-1, with TRBD1 matching 7 bases. J gave up 0 bases and V 6 bases, and 5 bases lay outside the gene matches. The CDR3 length is 15 residues. Looked up from germline, CDR1 is SNHLY and CDR2 is FYNNEI. Here the CDR3 DNA reads TGTGCCAGCAGACTTACAGGGGCCTCCTACAATGAGCAGTTCTTC. Amino acid sequence: CASRLTGASYNEQFF.

The rearrangement joins TRBV10-2 to TRBJ2-7; D is unclear. This CDR3 region has 11 residues. V gave up 2 bases and J gave up 10 bases, with 9 bases separating them. Germline CDR1 is WSHSY and CDR2 is SAAADI. The DNA of the CDR3 is TGCGCCAGCAGTGAGAGGGCCATCCAGTACTTC. Protein sequence: CASSERAIQYF.

This clonotype was detected many times. The chain uses TRBV9 and TRBJ2-3; D uncertain. Germline CDR1 reads SGDLS; CDR2 reads YYNGEE. Trimming removed 1 base from V and 4 bases from J, with 10 bases in between. The CDR3 is 14 residues long. CDR3 loop: CASSVSPGADTQYF. CDR3 nucleotide sequence: TGTGCCAGCAGCGTATCCCCTGGGGCAGATACGCAGTATTTT. Supplemented by reference TRBV9 and TRBJ2-3, the full variable domain reads DSGVTQTPKHLITATGQRVTLRCSPRSGDLSVYWYQQSLDQGLQFLIQYYNGEERAKGNILERFSAQQFPDLHSELNLSSLELGDSALYFCASSVSPGADTQYFGPGTRLTVL.

This clonotype is medium-sized in the sample. The rearrangement links TRBV7-2 to TRBJ2-5; D is undetermined. This CDR3 spans 12 amino acids. V was shortened by 1 base and J by 10 bases, with 10 bases between the two germline ends. The germline V gene encodes CDR1 SGHTA and CDR2 FQGNSA. The CDR3 sequence is CASSLVPRDQYF. The DNA for the CDR3 is TGTGCCAGCAGCTTAGTGCCAAGAGACCAGTACTTC.

This clonotype was seen repeatedly, ten times or more. The chain couples TRBV13 to TRBJ2-7; D is perhaps TRBD2 (5 bases). The V gene lost 5 bases and the J gene lost 1 base, with 15 bases spanning the gap. Germline CDR1 reads PRHDT; CDR2 reads FYEKMQ (reference sequence). This CDR3 region has 15 residues. In DNA form, the CDR3 reads TGTGCCAGCAGCCCAAGGGCAAGCGGATCCTACGAGCAGTACTTC. Residues: CASSPRASGSYEQYF.

CDR3: CASSPPLSYEQYF. CDR3 nucleotide sequence: TGTGCCAGCTCACCACCCCTTTCCTACGAGCAGTACTTC. The chain has TRBV18 and TRBJ2-7, with D unclear. CDR3 length: 13 amino acids. V lost 0 bases and J 1 base, leaving 4 bases between the germline ends. Germline CDR1 and CDR2: KGHSH and LQKENI.

This clonotype is medium-sized within its sample. V and J are TRBV20-1 and TRBJ2-7; 7 nucleotides agree with TRBD1. In germline, CDR1 is DFQATT, CDR2 SNEGSKA (reference sequence). Unmatched junction bases numbered 9, after V lost 3 bases and J lost 4 bases. This CDR3 region has 14 residues. In nucleotides, the CDR3 is TGCAGTGCTAGTATAGGGGGCGGCTTATACGAGCAGTACTTC. Translation: CSASIGGGLYEQYF.

This clonotype was counted ten times or more. The V and J genes are TRBV10-2 and TRBJ1-1; TRBD1 aligns across 9 bases. This CDR3 contains 15 residues. CDR1 WSHSY and CDR2 SAAADI come from the germline V gene. Germline trimming cut 8 bases from V and 0 bases from J; bases unmatched to any gene: 7. CDR3: CASEGQGGMNTEAFF. The CDR3 DNA reads TGCGCCAGCGAGGGACAGGGTGGCATGAACACTGAAGCTTTCTTT.